The 30 T cell receptor beta chains below come from one sample, sequenced in a study of blood T cell repertoires in COVID-19. Sequenced by immunoSEQ multiplex PCR; TCRdb stores in-frame clones only, minus some. The sample lists approximately 85,000 clones, around 90% occurring once. Sequenced sample: peripheral blood. The receptors were gathered from a woman in her forties or fifties with active or convalescent COVID-19.

This chain uses TRBV5-6 with TRBJ2-4, with D perhaps TRBD1 (6 bases). Trimming removed 7 bases from V and 4 bases from J, with 18 bases in between. This CDR3 is 15 amino acids long. Germline V gene data show CDR1 as SGHDT and CDR2 as YYEEEE. The CDR3 here is CASRPRTVDKNIQYF. In DNA form, the CDR3 reads TGTGCCAGCCGCCCCAGGACAGTTGATAAAAACATTCAGTACTTC.

The V call is TRBV3-1 (or the pseudogene TRBV3-2), the J call TRBJ1-2; weak D call: TRBD1 (6 bases). Trimming removed 4 bases from V and 3 bases from J, with 18 bases in between. The CDR3 is 16 amino acids. Germline CDR1 is LGHDT and CDR2 is YNNKEL (reference sequence). CDR3 nucleotides: TGTGCCAGCAGCCCCCCCCTAAGAGGGGGGGACTATGGCTACACCTTC. Protein sequence: CASSPPLRGGDYGYTF.

This rearrangement joins TRBV11-2 to TRBJ1-1; D might be TRBD1 (5 bases). Trimming removed 5 bases at V and 0 bases at J, with 13 bases between. The germline V gene has CDR1 SGHAT and CDR2 FQNNGV. This CDR3 has 15 residues. DNA of the CDR3: TGTGCCAGCAGCCCGGGGGGGATTATGAACACTGAAGCTTTCTTT. This encodes CASSPGGIMNTEAFF.

The chain joins TRBV6-5 to TRBJ1-1; TRBD1 agrees at 8 bases. Germline CDR1 MNHEY, CDR2 SVGAGI. The CDR3 length is 13 residues. The J segment lost 3 bases and the V segment lost 6 bases, leaving 3 bases of the junction unmatched. The CDR3 loop reads CASSRGRDTEAFF. CDR3 nucleotide sequence: TGTGCCAGCAGCAGGGGGCGTGACACTGAAGCTTTCTTT.

The rearrangement joins TRBV5-8 to TRBJ2-5; 11 bases are shared with TRBD1. The CDR3 is made up of 15 amino acids. The trim removed 6 bases at V and 4 bases at J, leaving 8 bases unmatched. Germline CDR1 is SGHTS and CDR2 is YDEGEE. The CDR3 DNA sequence: TGTGCCAGCACCAGAGGGACAGGGGGAGGAGAGACCCAGTACTTC. Protein: CASTRGTGGGETQYF.

J is TRBJ2-3 and V is TRBV30, with 8 nucleotides matching TRBD1. The CDR3 spans 15 residues. V shed 0 bases, J shed 1 base, and the junction held 3 bases outside the gene matches. CDR1 is GTSNPN and CDR2 is SVGIG in the germline V gene (reference sequence). The CDR3 bases are TGTGCCTGGAGTGTAGCAGGGGGCGGCACAGATACGCAGTATTTT. Protein: CAWSVAGGGTDTQYF.

The chain carries TRBV19 and TRBJ1-4; a possible D gene is TRBD1 (5 bases). V shed 6 bases and J shed 7 bases, with 15 bases lying between them. Germline assignment: CDR1 LNHDA and CDR2 SQIVND (reference sequence). The CDR3 extends over 14 amino acids. The CDR3 region is CASRRGLGGEKLFF. CDR3 sequence (DNA): TGTGCCAGTAGGCGGGGACTGGGGGGTGAAAAACTGTTTTTT.

The chain employs TRBV11-2 and TRBJ1-2; no reliable D call. Looked up from germline, CDR1 is SGHAT and CDR2 is FQNNGV. Trimming cost V 2 bases and J 6 bases, with 19 bases left between them. This CDR3 spans 16 amino acids. The DNA of the CDR3 is TGTGCCAGCAGCTTAACGGTGGTATTGGGAGGAGATGGCTACACCTTC. This codes for CASSLTVVLGGDGYTF.

This chain links TRBV7-2 with TRBJ1-2, with TRBD1 matching over 8 bases. CDR1 and CDR2 from the germline V gene are SGHTA and FQGNSA. J was trimmed by 3 bases and V by 4 bases; bases with no gene match: 4. CDR3 length: 14 residues. The CDR3 is CASSSGTGDYGYTF. The DNA for the CDR3 is TGTGCCAGCAGCTCCGGGACAGGCGACTATGGCTACACCTTC.

This clone appeared a few times. The CDR3: CASSRGDPGPDTQYF. The CDR3, as DNA: TGTGCCAGCAGCCGGGGGGACCCGGGGCCAGATACGCAGTATTTT. The chain couples TRBV14 to TRBJ2-3; TRBD2 is a possible D gene (6 bases). The CDR3 is 15 amino acids. V was trimmed by 4 bases and J by 4 bases, leaving 15 bases between them. From germline, CDR1 is SGHDN and CDR2 FVKESK.

This clone occurred a few times. The rearrangement uses TRBV6-1 and TRBJ1-3; a possible D gene is TRBD1 (6 bases). Per the germline V gene, CDR1 is MNHNS and CDR2 is SASEGT. V lost 2 bases, J lost 8 bases, and 13 bases lay in between. The CDR3 covers 14 residues. CDR3 nucleotides: TGTGCCAGCAGTGAAAGGGGGTACGTGGACACCATATATTTT. Its protein is CASSERGYVDTIYF.

CDR3 sequence (DNA): TGTGCCAGCAGCCCCGGACAGGGAGGGCTCTATGGCTACACCTTC. It encodes CASSPGQGGLYGYTF. The chain couples TRBV5-6 to TRBJ1-2; 8 positions match TRBD1. Losses at the gene ends were 4 bases for V and 4 bases for J; bases not matched to a gene: 9. Germline CDR1 reads SGHDT; CDR2 reads YYEEEE. The CDR3 is 15 residues long.

The chain uses TRBV13 and TRBJ2-7; D not resolved. This CDR3 is built from 12 residues. Trimming pared 4 bases from V and 6 bases from J, leaving 10 bases between. The germline CDR1 and CDR2 sequences are PRHDT and FYEKMQ (reference sequence). The CDR3 nucleotides are TGTGCCAGCAGCTCCGACACGGTCGAGCAGTACTTC. The encoded protein is CASSSDTVEQYF.

The rearrangement links TRBV5-1 to TRBJ2-1; D unclear. The V gene's germline CDR1 is SGHRS and CDR2 YFSETQ. V lost 4 bases and J 8 bases, leaving 13 bases between the germline ends. The CDR3 has 13 residues. CDR3 protein: CASSRRMADEQFF. DNA of the CDR3: TGCGCCAGCAGCCGCCGCATGGCGGATGAGCAGTTCTTC.

The V call is TRBV6-2 or TRBV6-3, the J call TRBJ2-2, with D possibly TRBD1 on 5 matching bases. Per the germline V gene, CDR1 is MNHEY and CDR2 is SVGEGT. The V gene lost 1 base and the J gene lost 4 bases, with 13 bases spanning the gap. The CDR3 runs 16 residues. The CDR3 DNA is TGTGCCAGCAGTTACTATCGGTGGGGCAGCACCGGGGAGCTGTTTTTT. Its translation: CASSYYRWGSTGELFF.

The chain has TRBV11-2 and TRBJ2-5; D is unresolved. V was cut by 8 bases and J by 2 bases, with 12 bases left in between. Germline-derived CDR1 and CDR2 are SGHAT and FQNNGV. The length of the CDR3 is 13 residues. The CDR3 is CASLASPQETQYF. DNA for the CDR3: TGTGCCAGCCTGGCATCACCTCAAGAGACCCAGTACTTC.

This chain links TRBV2 with TRBJ1-5; D is perhaps TRBD1 (5 bases). Germline CDR1 SNHLY, CDR2 FYNNEI. The CDR3 spans 15 residues. Deletions cut 8 bases from V and 0 bases from J, with 14 bases between. The DNA for the CDR3 is TGTGCCAGCCGCTTCCAGGGTAGTAGCAATCAGCCCCAGCATTTT. This sequence encodes CASRFQGSSNQPQHF. The whole variable domain, filled in from reference TRBV2 and TRBJ1-5, reads EPEVTQTPSHQVTQMGQEVILRCVPISNHLYFYWYRQILGQKVEFLVSFYNNEISEKSEIFDDQFSVERPDGSNFTLKIRSTKLEDSAMYFCASRFQGSSNQPQHFGDGTRLSIL.

This clone was observed once. The gene calls are TRBV4-1 and TRBJ1-5; a possible D gene is TRBD1 (6 bases). CDR1 MGHRA and CDR2 YSYEKL come from the germline V gene. This CDR3 spans 15 amino acids. Trimming took off 4 bases at V and 1 base at J, with 11 bases between the two ends. CDR3 bases: TGCGCCAGCAGCCCTGAGACAGGAAGCAATCAGCCCCAGCATTTT. Translating it yields CASSPETGSNQPQHF.

V usage is TRBV7-2 and J usage is TRBJ2-7; 8 nucleotides line up with TRBD1. V shed 5 bases and J 8 bases; nucleotides not matched to a gene: 26. CDR3 length: 19 amino acids. Germline CDR1 SGHTA, CDR2 FQGNSA. The CDR3 sequence is CASSPSGTGVTSPTRKQYF. Written as DNA, the CDR3 is TGTGCCAGCAGCCCCTCTGGGACAGGCGTAACTTCCCCTACGCGGAAGCAGTACTTC.

This chain links TRBV6-5 with TRBJ1-5; D is undetermined. The length of the CDR3 is 13 residues. The V end lost 4 bases, the J end lost 3 bases, and 7 bases lay between the germline ends. From germline, CDR1 is MNHEY and CDR2 SVGAGI. This CDR3 reads CASSSPINQPQHF. Written as DNA, the CDR3 is TGTGCCAGCAGTTCGCCTATCAATCAGCCCCAGCATTTT.

This chain uses TRBV5-1 with TRBJ2-5, with D tentatively TRBD1 (7 bases). Trimming pared 5 bases from V and 5 bases from J, leaving 16 bases between. This CDR3 comprises 14 residues. The germline V gene has CDR1 SGHRS and CDR2 YFSETQ. The CDR3 sequence is CASSPGGLGETQYF. In DNA form, the CDR3 reads TGCGCCAGCAGTCCAGGGGGACTCGGGGAGACCCAGTACTTC.

The chain carries TRBV6-2 or TRBV6-3 and TRBJ1-5; D perhaps matches TRBD1 (5 bases). V was clipped by 4 bases and J by 4 bases, with 14 bases between them. This CDR3 is 15 amino acids long. Germline CDR1 MNHEY, CDR2 SVGEGT. The DNA for the CDR3 is TGTGCCAGCAGTTTGACAACTCAGGGAAATCAGCCCCAGCATTTT. Translated, it gives CASSLTTQGNQPQHF.

The V and J genes are TRBV2 and TRBJ1-2; no clear D. This CDR3 spans 15 amino acids. With 8 bases removed from V and 7 bases from J, the gap between germline ends came to 23 bases. CDR1 SNHLY and CDR2 FYNNEI come from the germline V gene. CDR3 region: CASHLSFRTGGGYTF. The CDR3 DNA reads TGTGCCAGCCATCTCTCGTTTAGGACGGGAGGTGGCTACACCTTC.

V gene TRBV6-2 or TRBV6-3 combines with J gene TRBJ2-5; TRBD2 agrees at 10 bases. The CDR3 covers 15 residues. The trim removed 0 bases at V and 5 bases at J, leaving 3 bases unmatched. Germline V gene sequence: CDR1 MNHEY, CDR2 SVGEGT. The DNA for the CDR3 is TGTGCCAGCAGTTACTCGCCTAGCGGGGGTGAGACCCAGTACTTC. Residues: CASSYSPSGGETQYF.

This clone was detected once. The chain employs TRBV4-1 and TRBJ1-6, with TRBD1 matching over 7 bases. Germline V gene sequence: CDR1 MGHRA, CDR2 YSYEKL. J gave up 5 bases and V 3 bases, and 4 bases lay outside the gene matches. The CDR3 runs 15 residues. CDR3 loop: CASSHSGTDNSPLHF. CDR3 DNA: TGCGCCAGCAGCCATTCCGGGACAGATAATTCACCCCTCCACTTT.

About this clone: Other DNA sequences from this sample encode an identical CDR3 as well. The V gene is TRBV5-1, the J gene TRBJ1-1; no clear D gene. The V gene lost 6 bases and the J gene lost 1 base, with 13 bases spanning the gap. The CDR3 extends over 14 amino acids. From germline, CDR1 is SGHRS and CDR2 YFSETQ. CDR3: CASTLLAENTEAFF. DNA for the CDR3: TGCGCCAGCACCCTATTGGCGGAGAACACTGAAGCTTTCTTT.

This chain connects TRBV27 to TRBJ1-1; 7 bases are a match to TRBD1. The length of the CDR3 is 15 residues. Germline assignment: CDR1 MNHEY and CDR2 SMNVEV (reference sequence). V shed 5 bases and J 5 bases; nucleotides not matched to a gene: 11. CDR3 nucleotides: TGTGCCAGCAGTATGGGCTCGGGACAGCGGACTGAAGCTTTCTTT. Encoded protein: CASSMGSGQRTEAFF.

The V and J genes are TRBV5-1 and TRBJ2-7; D remains ambiguous. From germline, CDR1 is SGHRS and CDR2 YFSETQ. This CDR3 contains 13 residues. Between the trimmed V and J ends, which lost 0 bases and 3 bases, there was a span of 7 bases. In DNA, the CDR3 is TGCGCCAGCAGCTTGGCCCTAGGCTACGAGCAGTACTTC. Translating it yields CASSLALGYEQYF.

The chain couples TRBV5-1 to TRBJ2-3; 13 bases line up with TRBD2. Per germline, CDR1 SGHRS and CDR2 YFSETQ. V shed 4 bases, J shed 4 bases, and the junction held 6 bases outside the gene matches. This CDR3 is 16 amino acids long. The CDR3 here is CASSLPTSGGPDTQYF. DNA for the CDR3: TGCGCCAGCAGCCTCCCGACTAGCGGGGGGCCAGATACGCAGTATTTT. The full variable domain, its missing parts supplied by reference TRBV5-1 and TRBJ2-3, is KAGVTQTPRYLIKTRGQQVTLSCSPISGHRSVSWYQQTPGQGLQFLFEYFSETQRNKGNFPGRFSGRQFSNSRSEMNVSTLELGDSALYLCASSLPTSGGPDTQYFGPGTRLTVL.

CDR3 region: CAISGGTGSSYEQYF. DNA for the CDR3: TGTGCCATCAGTGGAGGGACAGGGAGCTCCTACGAGCAGTACTTC. This chain uses TRBV10-3 with TRBJ2-7; 9 bases agree with TRBD1. The junction had 4 bases not matched to a gene; V was cut back by 4 bases and J by 0 bases. Germline values: CDR1 ENHRY, CDR2 SYGVKD. The CDR3 loop spans 15 amino acids.